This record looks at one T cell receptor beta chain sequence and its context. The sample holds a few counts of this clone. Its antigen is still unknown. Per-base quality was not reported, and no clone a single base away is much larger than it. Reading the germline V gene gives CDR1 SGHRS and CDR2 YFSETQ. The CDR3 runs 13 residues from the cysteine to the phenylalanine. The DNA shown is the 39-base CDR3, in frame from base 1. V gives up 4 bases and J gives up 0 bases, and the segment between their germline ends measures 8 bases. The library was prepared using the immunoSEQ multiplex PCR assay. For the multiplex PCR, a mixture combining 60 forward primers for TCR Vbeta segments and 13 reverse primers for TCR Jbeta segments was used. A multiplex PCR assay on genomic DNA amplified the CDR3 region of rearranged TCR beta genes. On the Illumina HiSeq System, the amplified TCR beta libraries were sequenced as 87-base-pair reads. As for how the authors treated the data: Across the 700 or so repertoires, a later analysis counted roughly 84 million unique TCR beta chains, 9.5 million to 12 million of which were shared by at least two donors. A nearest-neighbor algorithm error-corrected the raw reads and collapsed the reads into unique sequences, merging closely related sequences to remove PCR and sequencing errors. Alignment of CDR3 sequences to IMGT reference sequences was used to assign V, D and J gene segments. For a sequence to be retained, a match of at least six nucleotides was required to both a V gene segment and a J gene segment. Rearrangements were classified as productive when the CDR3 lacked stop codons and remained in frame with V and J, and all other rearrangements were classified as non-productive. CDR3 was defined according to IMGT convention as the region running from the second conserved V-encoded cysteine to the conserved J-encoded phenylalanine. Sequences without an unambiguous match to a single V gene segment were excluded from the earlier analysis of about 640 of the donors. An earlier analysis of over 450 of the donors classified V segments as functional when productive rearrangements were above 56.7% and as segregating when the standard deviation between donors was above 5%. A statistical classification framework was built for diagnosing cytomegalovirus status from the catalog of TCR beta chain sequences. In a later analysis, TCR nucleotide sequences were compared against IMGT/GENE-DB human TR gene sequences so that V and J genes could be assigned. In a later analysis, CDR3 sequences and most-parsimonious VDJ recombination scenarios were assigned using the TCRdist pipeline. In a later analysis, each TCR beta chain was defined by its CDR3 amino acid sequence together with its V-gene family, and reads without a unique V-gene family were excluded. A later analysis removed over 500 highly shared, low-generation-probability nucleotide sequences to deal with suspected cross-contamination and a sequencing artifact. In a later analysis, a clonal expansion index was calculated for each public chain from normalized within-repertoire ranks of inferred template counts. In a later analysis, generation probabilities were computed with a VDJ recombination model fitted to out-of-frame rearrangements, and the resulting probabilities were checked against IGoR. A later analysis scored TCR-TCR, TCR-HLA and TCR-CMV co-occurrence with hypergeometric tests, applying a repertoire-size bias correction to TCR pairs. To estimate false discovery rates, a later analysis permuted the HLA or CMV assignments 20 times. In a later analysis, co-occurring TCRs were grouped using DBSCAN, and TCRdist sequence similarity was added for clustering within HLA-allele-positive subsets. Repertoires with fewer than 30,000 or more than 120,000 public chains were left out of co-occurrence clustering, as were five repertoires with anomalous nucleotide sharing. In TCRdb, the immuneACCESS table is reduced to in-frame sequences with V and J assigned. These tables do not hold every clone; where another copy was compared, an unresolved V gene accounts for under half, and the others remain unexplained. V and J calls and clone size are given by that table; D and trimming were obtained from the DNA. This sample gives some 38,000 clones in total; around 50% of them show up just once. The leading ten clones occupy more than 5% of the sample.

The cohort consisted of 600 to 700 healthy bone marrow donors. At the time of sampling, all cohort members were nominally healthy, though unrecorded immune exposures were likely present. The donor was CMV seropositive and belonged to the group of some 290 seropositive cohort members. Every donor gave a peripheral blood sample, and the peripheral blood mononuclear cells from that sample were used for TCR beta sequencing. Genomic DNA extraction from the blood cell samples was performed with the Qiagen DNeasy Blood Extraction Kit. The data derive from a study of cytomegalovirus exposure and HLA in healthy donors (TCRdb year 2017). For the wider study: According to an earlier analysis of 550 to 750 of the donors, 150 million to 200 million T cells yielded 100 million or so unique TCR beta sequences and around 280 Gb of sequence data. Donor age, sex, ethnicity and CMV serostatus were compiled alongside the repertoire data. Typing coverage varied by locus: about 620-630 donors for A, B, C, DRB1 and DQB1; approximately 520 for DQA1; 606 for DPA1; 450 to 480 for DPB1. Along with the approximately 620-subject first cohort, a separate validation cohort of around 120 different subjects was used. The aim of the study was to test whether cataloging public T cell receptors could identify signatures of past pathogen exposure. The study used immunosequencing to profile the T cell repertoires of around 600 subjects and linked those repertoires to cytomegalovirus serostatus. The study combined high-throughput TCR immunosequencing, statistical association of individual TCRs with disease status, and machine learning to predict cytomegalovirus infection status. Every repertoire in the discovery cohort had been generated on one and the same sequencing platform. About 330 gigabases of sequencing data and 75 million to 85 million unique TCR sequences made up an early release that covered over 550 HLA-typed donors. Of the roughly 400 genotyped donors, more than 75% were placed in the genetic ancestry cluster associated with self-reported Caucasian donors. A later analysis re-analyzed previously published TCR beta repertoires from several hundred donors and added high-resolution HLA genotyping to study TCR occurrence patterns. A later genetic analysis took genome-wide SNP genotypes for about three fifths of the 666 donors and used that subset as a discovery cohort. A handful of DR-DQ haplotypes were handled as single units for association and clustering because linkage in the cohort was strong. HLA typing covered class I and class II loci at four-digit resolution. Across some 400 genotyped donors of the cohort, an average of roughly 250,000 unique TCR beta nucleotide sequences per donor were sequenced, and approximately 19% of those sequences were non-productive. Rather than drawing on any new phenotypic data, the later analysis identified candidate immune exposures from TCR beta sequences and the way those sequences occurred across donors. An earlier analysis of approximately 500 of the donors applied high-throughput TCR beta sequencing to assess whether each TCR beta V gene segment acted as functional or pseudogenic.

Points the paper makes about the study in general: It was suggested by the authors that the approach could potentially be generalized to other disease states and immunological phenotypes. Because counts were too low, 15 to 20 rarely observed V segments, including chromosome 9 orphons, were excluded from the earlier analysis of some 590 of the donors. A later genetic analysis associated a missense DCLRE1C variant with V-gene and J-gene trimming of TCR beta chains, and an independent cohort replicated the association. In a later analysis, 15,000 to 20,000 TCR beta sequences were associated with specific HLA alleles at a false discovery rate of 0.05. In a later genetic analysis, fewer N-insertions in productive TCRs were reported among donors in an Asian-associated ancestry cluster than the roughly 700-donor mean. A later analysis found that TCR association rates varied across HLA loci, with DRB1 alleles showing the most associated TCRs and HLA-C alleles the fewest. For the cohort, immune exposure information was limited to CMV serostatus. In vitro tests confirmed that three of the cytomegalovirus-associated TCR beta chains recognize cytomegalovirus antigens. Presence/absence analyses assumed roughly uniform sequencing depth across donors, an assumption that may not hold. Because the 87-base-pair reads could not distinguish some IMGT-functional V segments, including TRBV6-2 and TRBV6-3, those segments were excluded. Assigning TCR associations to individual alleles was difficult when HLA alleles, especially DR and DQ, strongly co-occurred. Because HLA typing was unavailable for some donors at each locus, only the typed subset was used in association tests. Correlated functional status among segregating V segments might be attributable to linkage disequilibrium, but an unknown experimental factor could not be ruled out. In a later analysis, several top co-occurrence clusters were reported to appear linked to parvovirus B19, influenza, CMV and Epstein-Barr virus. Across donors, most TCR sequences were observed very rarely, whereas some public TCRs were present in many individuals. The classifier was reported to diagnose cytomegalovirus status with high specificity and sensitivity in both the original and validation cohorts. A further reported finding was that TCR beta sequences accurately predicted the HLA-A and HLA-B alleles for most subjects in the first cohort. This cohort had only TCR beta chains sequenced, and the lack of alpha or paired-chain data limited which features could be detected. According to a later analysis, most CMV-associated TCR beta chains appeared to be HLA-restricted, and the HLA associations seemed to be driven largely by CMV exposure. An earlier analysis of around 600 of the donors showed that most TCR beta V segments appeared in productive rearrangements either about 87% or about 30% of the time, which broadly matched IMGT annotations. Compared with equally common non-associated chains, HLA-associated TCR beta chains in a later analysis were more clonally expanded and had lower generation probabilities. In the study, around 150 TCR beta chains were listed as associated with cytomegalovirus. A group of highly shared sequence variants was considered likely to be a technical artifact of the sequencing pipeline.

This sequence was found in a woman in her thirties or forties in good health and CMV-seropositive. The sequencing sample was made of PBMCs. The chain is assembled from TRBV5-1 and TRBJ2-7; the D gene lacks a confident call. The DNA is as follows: TGCGCCAGCAGCACACAAGACTCCTACGAGCAGTACTTC. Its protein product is CASSTQDSYEQYF. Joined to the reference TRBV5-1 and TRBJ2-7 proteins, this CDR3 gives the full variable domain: KAGVTQTPRYLIKTRGQQVTLSCSPISGHRSVSWYQQTPGQGLQFLFEYFSETQRNKGNFPGRFSGRQFSNSRSEMNVSTLELGDSALYLCASSTQDSYEQYFGPGTRLTVT.